The subject of this entry is one T cell receptor beta chain. The source of the sample is a study of blood T cell repertoires in COVID-19. Study at large: Spain, Italy and the United States supplied samples that represented acute and convalescent COVID-19. T cells, B-cell-depleted T cells, or PBMCs supplied cDNA or gDNA.

Authors' analysis steps: From reference gene primer amplification, estimates of nucleated cell counts were derived. The assay was immunoSEQ multiplex PCR, and TCRdb's table has in-frame clones only and misses some. The DNA gave D and trimming, while V, J and clone size come from that table. The repertoire holds some 170,000 clones, with over 80% as singletons. Trimming removed 1 base from V and 4 bases from J, with 9 bases in between. The CDR3 extends over 14 amino acids. The germline CDR1 and CDR2 sequences are MGHRA and YSYEKL. This receptor was obtained from a woman in her forties or fifties with acute or convalescent COVID-19. This chain links TRBV4-1 with TRBJ2-3; tentatively, D is TRBD1 (6 bases). The source material was peripheral blood. Here the CDR3 reads CASSQVGGSDTQYF. CDR3 bases: TGCGCCAGCAGCCAAGTTGGGGGCTCAGATACGCAGTATTTT.